This TCR beta chain was captured in a study of cytomegalovirus exposure and HLA in healthy donors (TCRdb year 2017). Study-wide context: According to an earlier analysis of several hundred of the donors, about 179 million T cells yielded 117 million unique TCR beta sequences and about 300 Gb of sequence data. In a later genetic analysis, genome-wide SNP genotypes for 398 of the 666 donors were used, and that subset was treated as a discovery cohort. Besides the first cohort of more than 650 subjects, a separate validation cohort made up of roughly 120 different subjects was used. The number of typed donors differed by locus: about 629-640 for A, B, C, DRB1 and DQB1; 522 for DQA1; some 610 for DPA1; and around 490 for DPB1. Of the roughly 390 genotyped donors, over 65% fell in the genetic ancestry cluster associated with self-reported Caucasian donors. HLA typing covered class I and class II loci at four-digit resolution. About five DR-DQ haplotypes were treated as single units for association and clustering because of strong linkage in the cohort. A later analysis re-analyzed previously published TCR beta repertoires from roughly 690 donors and added high-resolution HLA genotyping to study TCR occurrence patterns. An earlier analysis of more than 450 of the donors used high-throughput TCR beta sequencing to judge whether each TCR beta V gene segment behaved as functional or pseudogenic. Alongside the repertoire data, information on donor age, sex, ethnicity and CMV serostatus was compiled. The study was designed to test whether signatures of past pathogen exposure could be identified by cataloging public T cell receptors. Across around 400 genotyped donors of the cohort, an average of roughly 230,000 unique TCR beta nucleotide sequences per donor were sequenced, and roughly a sixth of those sequences were non-productive. An early release that covered 500 to 800 HLA-typed donors contained 250 to 350 gigabases of sequencing data and approximately 85 million unique TCR sequences. In the later analysis, no new phenotypic data were used to find candidate immune exposures; instead, reliance was placed on TCR beta sequences and their occurrence across donors. All discovery cohort repertoires had been generated on a single sequencing platform. The study used immunosequencing to profile the T cell repertoires of under 700 subjects and linked those repertoires to cytomegalovirus serostatus. To predict cytomegalovirus infection status, the study combined high-throughput TCR immunosequencing, statistical association of individual TCRs with disease status, and machine learning. The study at large found these results: It was suggested by the authors that the approach could potentially be generalized to other disease states and immunological phenotypes. In a later analysis, HLA-associated TCR beta chains were found to be more clonally expanded and to have lower generation probabilities than equally common non-associated chains. Correlated functional status among segregating V segments might be attributable to linkage disequilibrium, but an unknown experimental factor could not be ruled out. The earlier analysis of some 560 of the donors excluded around 17 rarely observed V segments, including chromosome 9 orphons, because counts were too low. In an earlier analysis of roughly 500 of the donors, most TCR beta V segments appeared in productive rearrangements about 87% or about 30% of the time, broadly matching IMGT annotations. Three of the identified cytomegalovirus-associated TCR beta chains were confirmed in vitro to be specific for cytomegalovirus antigens. A later analysis reported that several top co-occurrence clusters appeared linked to parvovirus B19, influenza, CMV and Epstein-Barr virus. This cohort had only TCR beta chains sequenced, and the lack of alpha or paired-chain data limited which features could be detected. The classifier was reported to diagnose cytomegalovirus status with high specificity and sensitivity in both the original cohort and the validation cohort. CMV serostatus was the only immune exposure information available for the cohort. Compared with the roughly 600-donor mean, donors in an Asian-associated ancestry cluster had fewer N-insertions in productive TCRs, according to a later genetic analysis. A further reported finding was that TCR beta sequences accurately predicted the HLA-A and HLA-B alleles for most subjects in the first cohort. According to a later analysis, TCR association rates differed among HLA loci, with DRB1 alleles showing the most associated TCRs and HLA-C alleles showing the fewest. A later analysis found that most CMV-associated TCR beta chains appeared HLA-restricted, with HLA associations seemingly driven largely by CMV exposure. Because HLA typing was unavailable for some donors at each locus, only the typed subset was used in association tests. Across donors, most TCR sequences were observed very rarely, whereas some public TCRs were present in many individuals. A group of highly shared sequence variants was considered likely to be a technical artifact of the sequencing pipeline. The 87-base-pair reads could not distinguish some IMGT-functional V segments, including TRBV6-2 and TRBV6-3, so those segments were excluded. When HLA alleles, especially DR and DQ, strongly co-occurred, attributing TCR associations to individual alleles was difficult. In a later genetic analysis, a missense DCLRE1C variant was associated with V-gene and J-gene trimming of TCR beta chains, and the association was replicated in an independent cohort. The study listed around 160 TCR beta chains as associated with cytomegalovirus. Sequencing depth was assumed to be roughly uniform across donors in the presence/absence analyses, though that assumption may not hold. In a later analysis, 15,000 to 20,000 TCR beta sequences were associated with specific HLA alleles at a false discovery rate of 0.05.

Comments on this clone: Its antigen remains unidentified. No much larger clonotype is one base removed from it; base qualities were not supplied.

The cohort comprised some 730 healthy bone marrow donors. Cohort members were all nominally healthy when sampled, although unrecorded immune exposures were likely present. The donor was CMV seropositive and belonged to the group of 250 to 300 seropositive cohort members. Each donor provided a peripheral blood sample, and peripheral blood mononuclear cells were used for TCR beta sequencing. The Qiagen DNeasy Blood Extraction Kit was used to extract genomic DNA from the blood cell samples. The library relied on the immunoSEQ multiplex PCR assay. A mixture of 60 forward primers for TCR Vbeta segments and 13 reverse primers for TCR Jbeta segments was used in the multiplex PCR. The CDR3 region of rearranged TCR beta genes was amplified from genomic DNA by a multiplex PCR assay. On the Illumina HiSeq System, the amplified TCR beta libraries were sequenced as 87-base-pair reads. The published analysis was carried out like this. In a later analysis, approximately 74 million unique TCR beta chains were counted across the roughly 610 repertoires, and about 9.9 million of these chains were shared by at least two donors. Raw reads were error-corrected and collapsed into unique sequences by a nearest-neighbor algorithm in which closely related sequences were merged to remove PCR and sequencing errors. Alignment of CDR3 sequences to IMGT reference sequences was used to assign V, D and J gene segments. Each retained sequence needed at least a six-nucleotide match to both a V gene segment and a J gene segment. A rearrangement was called productive if the CDR3 had no stop codons and remained in frame with V and J, and every other rearrangement was called non-productive. Following IMGT convention, CDR3 was defined as the stretch from the second conserved V-encoded cysteine to the conserved J-encoded phenylalanine. The earlier analysis of roughly 590 of the donors excluded sequences that lacked an unambiguous match to a single V gene segment. An earlier analysis of some 610 of the donors called V segments functional above 56.7% productive rearrangements and segregating when the between-donor standard deviation exceeded 5%. A statistical classification framework was built for diagnosing cytomegalovirus status from the catalog of TCR beta chain sequences. In a later analysis, V and J genes were assigned by comparing TCR nucleotide sequences against IMGT/GENE-DB human TR gene sequences. Using the TCRdist pipeline, a later analysis assigned CDR3 sequences along with most-parsimonious VDJ recombination scenarios. A later analysis defined each TCR beta chain by its CDR3 amino acid sequence plus V-gene family, and excluded reads lacking a unique V-gene family. As a way to deal with suspected cross-contamination and a sequencing artifact, a later analysis dropped more than 500 nucleotide sequences that were highly shared and had low generation probability. In a later analysis, a clonal expansion index was calculated for each public chain from normalized within-repertoire ranks of inferred template counts. In a later analysis, generation probabilities were computed with a VDJ recombination model fitted to out-of-frame rearrangements, and the resulting probabilities were checked against IGoR. In a later analysis, TCR-TCR, TCR-HLA and TCR-CMV co-occurrence was scored with hypergeometric tests, and a repertoire-size bias correction was applied to TCR pairs. To estimate false discovery rates, a later analysis permuted the HLA or CMV assignments 20 times. In a later analysis, co-occurring TCRs were grouped using DBSCAN, with TCRdist sequence similarity added in when clustering inside HLA-allele-positive subsets. Repertoires with fewer than 30,000 or more than 120,000 public chains were left out of co-occurrence clustering, as were five repertoires with anomalous nucleotide sharing. TCRdb obtained this table from immuneACCESS and retained in-frame rearrangements with V and J assigned. These tables miss some clones; where compared with another copy, unresolved V genes account for less than half of the shortfall, and the remainder is unexplained. That table furnishes V, J and clone size, whereas the DNA furnished D and trimming. This sample holds about 160,000 clones; around 76% were observed only once. The ten largest make up about 7% of the sample.

The junction shows trimming of 4 bases on V and 0 bases on J, plus 7 bases between the germline ends. Per the germline V gene, SQVTM is the CDR1 and ANQGSEA is the CDR2. Counted from cysteine to phenylalanine, this CDR3 has 12 amino acids. Only the CDR3 portion is preserved as DNA: 36 bases, with reading frame beginning at the first base. The chain was built from TRBV29-1 and TRBJ2-7, with the D gene uncertain. Sequencing used PBMCs. The clonotype originates from a man aged 40-50 years in good health and CMV-seropositive. DNA sequence: TGCAGCGTTGGGGCGAGCTCCTACGAGCAGTACTTC. Translation gives CSVGASSYEQYF.